This T cell receptor beta chain emerged from a study of shared clonotypes between healthy human individuals. Study at large: Per donor, three plates held CD4 naive cells, three held CD4 memory, two held CD8 naive and one held CD8 memory.

Comments on this clone: Its antigen is currently unknown.

Researchers ran the assay at a deep level. 200 ng DNA, 25,000 to 35,000 T cell genomes, went into each sorted-subset replicate PCR. Profiled with immunoSEQ multiplex PCR; TCRdb holds only in-frame clones, not every one. The sample gives more than 850,000 clones, around three quarters of which show up once; approximately 0.5% is in the top ten. Germline V gene lookup returns CDR1 SGHRS and CDR2 YFSETQ. This CDR3 region has 15 residues. Trimming pared 0 bases from V and 4 bases from J, leaving 13 bases between. Findings and caveats of the study: The naive CD4 repertoires of several donors were compared, and roughly 5.1% of clonotypes were shared.

This rearrangement joins TRBV5-1 to TRBJ1-2; D possibly corresponds to TRBD1 (5 bases). The clonotype originates from a man in his late teens or twenties in good health. Some clones in this sample may be carry-over from other donors' samples. The sequencing input was memory CD4+ T cells from PBMCs. Subset defined: CD45RA-negative fraction. CDR3 nucleotide sequence: TGCGCCAGCAGCTTGGCTCAGGGACCTTCCTATGGCTACACCTTC. Translated, it gives CASSLAQGPSYGYTF.